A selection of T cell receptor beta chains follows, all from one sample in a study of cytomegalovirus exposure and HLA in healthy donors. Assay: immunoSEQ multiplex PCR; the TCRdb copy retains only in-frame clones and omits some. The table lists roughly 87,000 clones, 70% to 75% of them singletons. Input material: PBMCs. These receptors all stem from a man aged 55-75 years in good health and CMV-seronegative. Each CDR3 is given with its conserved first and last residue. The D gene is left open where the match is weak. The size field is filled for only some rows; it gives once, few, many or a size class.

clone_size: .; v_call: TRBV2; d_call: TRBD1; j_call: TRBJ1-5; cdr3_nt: TGTGCCAGCAGTGCAGGGGGCAGCTATCAGCCCCAGCATTTT; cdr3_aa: CASSAGGSYQPQHF
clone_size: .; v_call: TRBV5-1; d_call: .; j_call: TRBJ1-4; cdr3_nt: TGCGCCAGCACTTTGGACACGTATAATGAAAAACTGTTTTTT; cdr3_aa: CASTLDTYNEKLFF
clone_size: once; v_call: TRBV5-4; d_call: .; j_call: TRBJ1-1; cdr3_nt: TGTGCCAGCAGCGACGTGCGGGGGGTGCGGGGGACTGAAGCTTTCTTT; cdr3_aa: CASSDVRGVRGTEAFF
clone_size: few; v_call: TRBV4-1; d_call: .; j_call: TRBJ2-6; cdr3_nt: TGCGCCAGCAGCCAAGAGGGCGTAGGGGCCAACGTCCTGACTTTC; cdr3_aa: CASSQEGVGANVLTF
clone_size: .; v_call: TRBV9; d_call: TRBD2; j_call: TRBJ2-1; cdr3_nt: TGTGCCAGCAGCGCCCTCGACCCTAGCGGAAATGAGCAGTTCTTC; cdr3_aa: CASSALDPSGNEQFF
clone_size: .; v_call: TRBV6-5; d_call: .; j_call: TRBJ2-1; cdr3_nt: TGTGCCAGCAGTTCGCCGGCAGCGCGGTACAATGAGCAGTTCTTC; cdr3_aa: CASSSPAARYNEQFF
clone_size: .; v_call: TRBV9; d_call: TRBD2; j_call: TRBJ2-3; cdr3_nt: TGTGCCAGCAGCGGTCGACTAGCGGGGTCCTCACACACAGATACGCAGTATTTT; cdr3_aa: CASSGRLAGSSHTDTQYF
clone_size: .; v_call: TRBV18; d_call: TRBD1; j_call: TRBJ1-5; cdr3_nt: TGTGCCAGCTCACCTGGACAGGAAAATCAGCCCCAGCATTTT; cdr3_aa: CASSPGQENQPQHF
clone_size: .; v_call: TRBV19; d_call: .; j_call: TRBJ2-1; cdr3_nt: TGTGCCAGTAGTGGGGAGAATCAGCATTACAATGAGCAGTTCTTC; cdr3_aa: CASSGENQHYNEQFF
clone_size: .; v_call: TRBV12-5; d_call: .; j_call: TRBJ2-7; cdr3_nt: TGTGCTAGTGGTTTGGTACGGGCCGGAGGGGTCTCCTACGAGCAGTACTTC; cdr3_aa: CASGLVRAGGVSYEQYF
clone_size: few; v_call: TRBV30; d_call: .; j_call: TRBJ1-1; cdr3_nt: TGTGCCTGGAGTATTTCGACGGGGGACACTGAAGCTTTCTTT; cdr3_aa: CAWSISTGDTEAFF
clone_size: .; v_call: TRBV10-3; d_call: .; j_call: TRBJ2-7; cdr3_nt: TGTGCCATCAGTGGGACAGTTTCCGGGTGGGAGCAGTACTTC; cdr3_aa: CAISGTVSGWEQYF
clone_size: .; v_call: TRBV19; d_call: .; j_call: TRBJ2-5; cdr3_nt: TGTGCCAGTAGTACCATCCGGGACTCCGGACGGGAGACCCAGTACTTC; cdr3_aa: CASSTIRDSGRETQYF
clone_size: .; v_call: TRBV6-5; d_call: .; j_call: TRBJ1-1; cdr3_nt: TGTGCCAGCAGTGCAGACTTGAACACTGAAGCTTTCTTT; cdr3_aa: CASSADLNTEAFF
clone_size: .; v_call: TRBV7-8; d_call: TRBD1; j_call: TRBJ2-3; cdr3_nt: TGTGCCAGCAGCTTAGCGACAGGGGCCAGCACAGATACGCAGTATTTT; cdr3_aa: CASSLATGASTDTQYF
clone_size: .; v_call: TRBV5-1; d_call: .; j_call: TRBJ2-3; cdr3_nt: TGCGCCAGCAGCTTGGCCATGGCGGGGACTAGCACAGATACGCAGTATTTT; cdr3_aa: CASSLAMAGTSTDTQYF
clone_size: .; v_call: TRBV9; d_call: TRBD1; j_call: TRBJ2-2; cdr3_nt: TGTGCCAGCAGCGTGGACAGGGGGGGAACCGGGGAGCTGTTTTTT; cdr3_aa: CASSVDRGGTGELFF
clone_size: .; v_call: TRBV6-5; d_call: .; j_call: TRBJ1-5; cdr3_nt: TGTGCCAGCAGACGAACTCCATATAGCAATCAGCCCCAGCATTTT; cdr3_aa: CASRRTPYSNQPQHF
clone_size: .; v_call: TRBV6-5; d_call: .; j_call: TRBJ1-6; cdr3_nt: TGTGCCAGCAGTTACTCGGGGAGGGGAGACTCACCCCTCCACTTT; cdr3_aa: CASSYSGRGDSPLHF
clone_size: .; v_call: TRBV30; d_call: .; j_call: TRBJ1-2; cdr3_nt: TGTGCCTGGAGTACTGCCTATGGCTACACCTTC; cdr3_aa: CAWSTAYGYTF
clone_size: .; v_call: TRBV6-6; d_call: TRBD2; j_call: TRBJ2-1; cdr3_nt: TGTGCCAGCAGTCCCATAGCGGGGGCGGGTAATGAGCAGTTCTTC; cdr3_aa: CASSPIAGAGNEQFF
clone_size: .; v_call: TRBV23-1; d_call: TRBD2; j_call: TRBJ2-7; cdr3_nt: TGCGCCAGCAGTCAAAGCCCCGCACCCCCGGGGGGAACCATCCATCCCCCTACCTACGAGCAGTACTTC; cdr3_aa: CASSQSPAPPGGTIHPPTYEQYF
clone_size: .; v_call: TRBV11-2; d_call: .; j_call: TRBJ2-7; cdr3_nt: TGTGCCAGCAGCTTAGATCGGGGAAATTCCCACGAGCAGTACTTC; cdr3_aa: CASSLDRGNSHEQYF
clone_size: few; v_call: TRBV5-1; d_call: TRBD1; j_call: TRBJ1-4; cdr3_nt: TGCGCCAGCAGCTTGGGGGACAGGGAGGTTGGAGAAAAACTGTTTTTT; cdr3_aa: CASSLGDREVGEKLFF
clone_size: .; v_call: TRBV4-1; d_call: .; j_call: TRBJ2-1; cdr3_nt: TGCGCCAGCAGCCAAGGTAAACTAGCAGTCTACAATGAGCAGTTCTTC; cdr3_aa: CASSQGKLAVYNEQFF
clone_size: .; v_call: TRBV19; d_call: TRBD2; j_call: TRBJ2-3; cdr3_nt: TGTGCCAGTAGTATCTCCCCAGCGGGGGGGCCGAAAGATACGCAGTATTTT; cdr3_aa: CASSISPAGGPKDTQYF
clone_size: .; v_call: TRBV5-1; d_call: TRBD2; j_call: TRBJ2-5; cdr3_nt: TGCGCCAGCCAGACTAGCGGGGGTCTACAAGAGACCCAGTACTTC; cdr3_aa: CASQTSGGLQETQYF
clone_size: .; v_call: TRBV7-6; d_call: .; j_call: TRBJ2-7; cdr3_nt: TGTGCCAGCAGCATTGACAGGTCCTACGAGCAGTACTTC; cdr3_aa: CASSIDRSYEQYF
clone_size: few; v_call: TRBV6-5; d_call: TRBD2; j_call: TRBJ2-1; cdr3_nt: TGTGCCAGCATTGGGGGGCGGGGGGGAGAGCAGTTCTTC; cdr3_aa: CASIGGRGGEQFF
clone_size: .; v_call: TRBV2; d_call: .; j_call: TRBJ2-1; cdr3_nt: TGTGCCAGCAGCGGCGGGATCTCCTACAATGAGCAGTTCTTC; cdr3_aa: CASSGGISYNEQFF